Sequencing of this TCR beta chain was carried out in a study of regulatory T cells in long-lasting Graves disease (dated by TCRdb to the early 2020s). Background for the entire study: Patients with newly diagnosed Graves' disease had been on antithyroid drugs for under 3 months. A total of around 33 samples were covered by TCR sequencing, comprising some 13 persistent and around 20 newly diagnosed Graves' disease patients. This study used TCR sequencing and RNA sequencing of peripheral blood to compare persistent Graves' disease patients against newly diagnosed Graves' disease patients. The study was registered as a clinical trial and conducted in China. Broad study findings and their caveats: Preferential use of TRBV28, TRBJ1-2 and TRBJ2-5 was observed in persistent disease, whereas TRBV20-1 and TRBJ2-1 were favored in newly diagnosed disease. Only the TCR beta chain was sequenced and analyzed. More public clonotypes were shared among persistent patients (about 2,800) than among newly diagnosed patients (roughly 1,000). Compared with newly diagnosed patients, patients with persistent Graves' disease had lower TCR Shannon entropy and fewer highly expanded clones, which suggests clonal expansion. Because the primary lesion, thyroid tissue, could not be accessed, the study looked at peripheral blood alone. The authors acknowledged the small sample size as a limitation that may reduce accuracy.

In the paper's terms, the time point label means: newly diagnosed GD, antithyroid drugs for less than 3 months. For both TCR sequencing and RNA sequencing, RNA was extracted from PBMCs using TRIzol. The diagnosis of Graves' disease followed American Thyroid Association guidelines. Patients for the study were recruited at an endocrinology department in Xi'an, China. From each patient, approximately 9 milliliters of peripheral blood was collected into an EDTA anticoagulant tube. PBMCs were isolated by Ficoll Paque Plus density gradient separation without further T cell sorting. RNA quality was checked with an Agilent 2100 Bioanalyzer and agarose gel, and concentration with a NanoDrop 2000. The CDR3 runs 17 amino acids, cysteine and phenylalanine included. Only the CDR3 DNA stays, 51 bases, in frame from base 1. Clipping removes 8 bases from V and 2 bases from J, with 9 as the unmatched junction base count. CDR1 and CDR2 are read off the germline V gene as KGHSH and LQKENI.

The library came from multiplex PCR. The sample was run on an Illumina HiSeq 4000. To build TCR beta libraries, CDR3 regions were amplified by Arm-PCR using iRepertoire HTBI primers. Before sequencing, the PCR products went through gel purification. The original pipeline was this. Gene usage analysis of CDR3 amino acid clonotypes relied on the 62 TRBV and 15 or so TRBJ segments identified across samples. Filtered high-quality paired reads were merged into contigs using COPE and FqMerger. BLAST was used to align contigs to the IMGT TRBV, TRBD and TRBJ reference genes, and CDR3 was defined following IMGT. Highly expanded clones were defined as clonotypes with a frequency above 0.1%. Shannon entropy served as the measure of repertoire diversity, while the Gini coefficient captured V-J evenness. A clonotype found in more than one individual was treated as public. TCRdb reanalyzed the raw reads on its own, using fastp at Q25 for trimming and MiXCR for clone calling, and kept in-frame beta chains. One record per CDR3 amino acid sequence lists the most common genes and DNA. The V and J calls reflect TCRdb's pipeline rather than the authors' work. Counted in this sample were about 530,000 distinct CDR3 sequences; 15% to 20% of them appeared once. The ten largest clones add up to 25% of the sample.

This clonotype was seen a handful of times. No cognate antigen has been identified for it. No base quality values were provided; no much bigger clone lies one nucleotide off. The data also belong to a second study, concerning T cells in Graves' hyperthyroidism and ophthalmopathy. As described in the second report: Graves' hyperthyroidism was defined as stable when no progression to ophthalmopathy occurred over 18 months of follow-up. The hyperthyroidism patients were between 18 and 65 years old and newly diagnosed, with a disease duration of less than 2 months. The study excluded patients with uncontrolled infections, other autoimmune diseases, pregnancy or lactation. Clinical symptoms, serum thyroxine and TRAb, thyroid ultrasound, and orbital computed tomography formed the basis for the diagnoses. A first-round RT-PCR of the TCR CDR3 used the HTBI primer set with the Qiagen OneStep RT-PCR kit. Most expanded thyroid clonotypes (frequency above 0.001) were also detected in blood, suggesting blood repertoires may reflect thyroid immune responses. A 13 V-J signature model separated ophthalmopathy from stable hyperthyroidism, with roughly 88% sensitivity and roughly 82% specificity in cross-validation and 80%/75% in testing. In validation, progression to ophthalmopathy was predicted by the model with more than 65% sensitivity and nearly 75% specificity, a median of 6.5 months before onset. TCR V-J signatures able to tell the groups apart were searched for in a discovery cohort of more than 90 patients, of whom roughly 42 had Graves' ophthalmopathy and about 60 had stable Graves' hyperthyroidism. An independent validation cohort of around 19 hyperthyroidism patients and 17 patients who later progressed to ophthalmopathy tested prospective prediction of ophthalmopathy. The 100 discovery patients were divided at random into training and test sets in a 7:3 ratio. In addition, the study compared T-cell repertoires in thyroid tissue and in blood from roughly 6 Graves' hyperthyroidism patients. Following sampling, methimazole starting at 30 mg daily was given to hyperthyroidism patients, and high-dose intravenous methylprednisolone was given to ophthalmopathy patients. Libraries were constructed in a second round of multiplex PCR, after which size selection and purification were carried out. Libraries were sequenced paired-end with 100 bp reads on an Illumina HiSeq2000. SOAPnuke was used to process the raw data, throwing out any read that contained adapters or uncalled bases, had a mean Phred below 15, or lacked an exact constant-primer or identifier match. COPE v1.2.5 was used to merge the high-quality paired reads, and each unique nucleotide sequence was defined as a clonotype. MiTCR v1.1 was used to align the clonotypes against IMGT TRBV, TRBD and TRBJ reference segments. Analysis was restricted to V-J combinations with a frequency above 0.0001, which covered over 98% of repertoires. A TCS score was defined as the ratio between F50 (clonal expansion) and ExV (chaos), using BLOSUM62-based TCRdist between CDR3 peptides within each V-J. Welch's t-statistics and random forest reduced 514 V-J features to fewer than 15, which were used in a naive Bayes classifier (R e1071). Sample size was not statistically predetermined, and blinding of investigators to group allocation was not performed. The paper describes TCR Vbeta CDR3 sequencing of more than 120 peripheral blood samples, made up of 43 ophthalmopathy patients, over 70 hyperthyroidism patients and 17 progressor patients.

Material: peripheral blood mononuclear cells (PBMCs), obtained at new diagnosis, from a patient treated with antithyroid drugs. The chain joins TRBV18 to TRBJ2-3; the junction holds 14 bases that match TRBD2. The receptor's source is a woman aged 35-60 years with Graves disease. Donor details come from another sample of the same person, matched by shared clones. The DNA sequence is TGTGCCAGCACCGGACTAGCGGGGGGTATATACACAGATACGCAGTATTTT. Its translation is CASTGLAGGIYTDTQYF.